Listed here are 21 T cell receptor beta chains from one sample, sequenced in a study of CD8 T cells in Susac syndrome. With random hexamers, reverse transcription was performed on about 0.45 to 1 ug of RNA. TCRdb itself ran the immunoSEQ multiplex PCR reads through MiXCR, one entry per CDR3 protein. The sample has 170,000 or so distinct CDR3 sequences; roughly 95% are singletons. Material: CD4+ T cells from PBMCs. These receptor sequences come from a human donor with Susac syndrome.

This rearrangement joins TRBV20-1 to TRBJ2-5, with D maybe TRBD1 (7 bases). The CDR3 totals 13 residues. Per the germline V gene, CDR1 is DFQATT and CDR2 is SNEGSKA (reference sequence). With 6 bases removed from V and 5 bases from J, the gap between germline ends came to 16 bases. This chain's CDR3 is CSAPPRGRETQYF. The CDR3 nucleotides are TGCAGTGCCCCCCCCAGGGGGAGGGAGACCCAGTACTTC.

This chain links TRBV28 with TRBJ2-7; 11 positions match TRBD2. This CDR3 is built from 15 residues. The junction had 9 bases not matched to a gene; V was cut back by 7 bases and J by 4 bases. Germline loops: CDR1 MDHEN, CDR2 SYDVKM. The CDR3 is CASTAGTSGKYEQYF. The CDR3 nucleotides are TGTGCCAGCACCGCGGGGACTAGCGGAAAATACGAGCAGTACTTC.

This sequence joins TRBV5-4 and TRBJ2-3; D not resolved. Germline CDR1 is SGHNT and CDR2 is YYREEE (reference sequence). This CDR3 is 16 amino acids long. The ends were cut back, 0 bases at V and 0 bases at J, with 11 bases in the middle. The CDR3 DNA reads TGTGCCAGCAGCTTGGATGGGGTGACTAGCACAGATACGCAGTATTTT. Protein: CASSLDGVTSTDTQYF.

The rearrangement joins TRBV3-1 to TRBJ2-7; 9 nucleotides line up with TRBD2. Unmatched junction bases numbered 15, after V lost 4 bases and J lost 2 bases. Germline values: CDR1 LGHDT, CDR2 YNNKEL (reference sequence). The CDR3 length is 18 residues. Here the CDR3 DNA reads TGTGCCAGCAGCCGGTTTGGGAGCGGGAGGACTACAGCCTACGAGCAGTACTTC. It translates to CASSRFGSGRTTAYEQYF.

This chain joins TRBV20-1 and TRBJ2-3; D gene unclear. The V end was cut by 6 bases, the J end by 7 bases, with 11 bases between. The CDR3 runs 11 residues. Germline V gene data show CDR1 as DFQATT and CDR2 as SNEGSKA (reference sequence). The CDR3 loop reads CSAKTQNTQYF. As DNA, the CDR3 is TGCAGTGCGAAAACCCAAAATACGCAGTATTTT.

The chain employs TRBV11-2 and TRBJ2-3; 8 positions match TRBD2. The germline V gene has CDR1 SGHAT and CDR2 FQNNGV. Losses at the gene ends were 1 base for V and 1 base for J; bases not matched to a gene: 7. The CDR3 length is 17 residues. The CDR3 region has the DNA TGTGCCAGCAGCTTAGCTCGGGCTAGCGGGCGCACAGATACGCAGTATTTT. This sequence encodes CASSLARASGRTDTQYF. Based on the CDR3 plus reference TRBV11-2 and TRBJ2-3, the full variable domain is EAGVAQSPRYKIIEKRQSVAFWCNPISGHATLYWYQQILGQGPKLLIQFQNNGVVDDSQLPKDRFSAERLKGVDSTLKIQPAKLEDSAVYLCASSLARASGRTDTQYFGPGTRLTVL.

The chain employs TRBV5-4 and TRBJ1-2; TRBD1 is a possible D gene (5 bases). The CDR3 loop spans 14 amino acids. V dropped 0 bases and J dropped 2 bases, with 8 bases sitting between them. The germline gives CDR1 SGHNT, CDR2 YYREEE (reference sequence). CDR3 bases: TGTGCCAGCAGCTTGGCAGGGTACAACTATGGCTACACCTTC. Translated: CASSLAGYNYGYTF.

The V and J genes are TRBV5-1 and TRBJ1-4, with a possible D match to TRBD1 (6 bases). Germline CDR1 is SGHRS and CDR2 is YFSETQ. The CDR3 consists of 13 residues. V was trimmed by 7 bases and J by 7 bases, leaving 14 bases between them. CDR3 in amino acids: CASATGLGEKLFF. DNA of the CDR3: TGCGCCAGCGCTACAGGGCTCGGTGAAAAACTGTTTTTT. Full variable domain (missing parts from reference TRBV5-1 and TRBJ1-4): KAGVTQTPRYLIKTRGQQVTLSCSPISGHRSVSWYQQTPGQGLQFLFEYFSETQRNKGNFPGRFSGRQFSNSRSEMNVSTLELGDSALYLCASATGLGEKLFFGSGTQLSVL.

The chain uses TRBV6-2 or TRBV6-3 and TRBJ2-7; D call uncertain. Germline loops: CDR1 MNHEY, CDR2 SVGEGT. V lost 5 bases and J lost 6, with 14 bases in between. The CDR3 length is 13 residues. The CDR3 is CASSPTPRSEQYV. In DNA, the CDR3 is TGTGCCAGCAGTCCAACCCCGAGGAGCGAGCAGTACGTC.

This clonotype was found once. The V gene is TRBV2, the J gene TRBJ2-7; D is ambiguous. Trimming removed 2 bases from V and 4 bases from J, with 15 bases in between. Germline loops: CDR1 SNHLY, CDR2 FYNNEI. The length of the CDR3 is 15 residues. In DNA, the CDR3 is TGTGCCAGCAGTGAAACGGGCCTTTTTCCTTACGAGCAGTACTTC. Its protein is CASSETGLFPYEQYF.

This chain uses TRBV20-1 with TRBJ1-1; D is unresolved. The CDR3 spans 12 residues. The V end was cut by 5 bases, the J end by 1 base, with 8 bases between. Germline assignment: CDR1 DFQATT and CDR2 SNEGSKA (reference sequence). The CDR3 spells CSASSGNTEAFF. As DNA, the CDR3 is TGCAGTGCTTCATCAGGGAACACTGAAGCTTTCTTT.

The rearrangement joins TRBV5-6 to TRBJ2-5, with TRBD2 matching over 7 bases. Germline V gene sequence: CDR1 SGHDT, CDR2 YYEEEE. Losses at the gene ends were 3 bases for V and 2 bases for J; bases not matched to a gene: 7. CDR3 length equals 15 residues. CDR3 in DNA: TGTGCCAGCAGCTCGTGGGGGGGACTACAAGAGACCCAGTACTTC. It is translated as CASSSWGGLQETQYF.

This chain joins TRBV4-3 and TRBJ2-1, with D perhaps matching TRBD1 (6 bases). V was clipped by 1 base and J by 6 bases, with 22 bases between them. The CDR3 has 18 residues. Germline CDR1 reads LGHNA; CDR2 reads YSLEER. In DNA form, the CDR3 reads TGCGCCAGCAGCCAAGGGCAATGTGGGGGCTACTTAGGCAATGAGCAGTTCTTC. It yields the protein CASSQGQCGGYLGNEQFF.

The chain uses TRBV7-3 and TRBJ2-2, with D hard to call. V gave up 4 bases and J gave up 5 bases, with 14 bases separating them. There are 15 residues in the CDR3. Germline V gene data show CDR1 as SGHTA and CDR2 as FQGTGA. The CDR3 DNA follows: TGTGCCAGCAGCTCCCGGACCGAAACAACCGGGGAGCTGTTTTTT. This encodes CASSSRTETTGELFF.

The chain recombines TRBV4-2 with TRBJ2-5, with TRBD2 identical over 11 bases. The CDR3 is made up of 15 amino acids. V was clipped by 3 bases and J by 3 bases; unmatched bases: 3. CDR1 is LGHNA and CDR2 is YNFKEQ in the germline V gene. CDR3 residues: CASSHTSGREETQYF. The DNA of the CDR3 is TGTGCCAGCAGCCACACTAGCGGGAGAGAAGAGACCCAGTACTTC.

This CDR3 reads CSARAGLGVDTQYF. DNA of the CDR3: TGCAGTGCTAGAGCCGGGTTGGGTGTGGATACGCAGTATTTT. This chain uses TRBV20-1 with TRBJ2-3; no reliable D call. V was shortened by 1 base and J by 6 bases, with 14 bases between the two germline ends. CDR3 length: 14 residues. CDR1 is DFQATT, CDR2 SNEGSKA, per germline (reference sequence).

This clonotype was counted a few times. The chain joins TRBV9 to TRBJ2-3; 7 nucleotides match TRBD1. Losses at the gene ends were 3 bases for V and 0 bases for J; bases not matched to a gene: 4. Germline assignment: CDR1 SGDLS and CDR2 YYNGEE. CDR3 length: 15 amino acids. The DNA for the CDR3 is TGTGCCAGCAGCGCCCGACAGGGAAGCACAGATACGCAGTATTTT. It specifies CASSARQGSTDTQYF.

The rearrangement links TRBV29-1 to TRBJ2-5; D might be TRBD1 or TRBD2, each matching 5 bases. In germline, CDR1 is SQVTM, CDR2 ANQGSEA. The CDR3 loop spans 14 amino acids. Trimming stripped 4 bases from V and 5 bases from J, with 17 bases between. The CDR3 DNA sequence: TGCAGCGTTGCTCCCGGGGCAGCTACGGAGACCCAGTACTTC. Amino acids: CSVAPGAATETQYF.

This chain links TRBV30 with TRBJ1-2, with 9 bases identical to TRBD1. CDR3 length equals 15 residues. V lost 4 bases and J lost 2; bases outside the gene matches: 8. Per germline, CDR1 GTSNPN and CDR2 SVGIG (reference sequence). The CDR3 DNA sequence: TGTGCCTGGACTACCGGGACAGGGCTCAACTATGGCTACACCTTC. Protein: CAWTTGTGLNYGYTF.

This clonotype was seen only once. The chain links TRBV27 to TRBJ1-5; TRBD1 is a possible D gene (5 bases). The CDR3 covers 14 residues. V was pared by 6 bases and J by 9 bases, with 18 bases between. Germline V gives CDR1 MNHEY, CDR2 SMNVEV (reference sequence). This CDR3 is CASSFRGADRPQHF. The CDR3 DNA reads TGTGCCAGCAGCTTTCGAGGGGCGGACCGGCCCCAGCATTTT.

The chain combines TRBV24-1 with TRBJ1-6; D is unclear. Germline-derived CDR1 and CDR2 are KGHDR and SFDVKD. V shed 2 bases and J shed 8 bases, with 9 bases lying between them. The CDR3 is 14 residues long. CDR3 amino acids: CATSDCRDYSPLHF. CDR3 bases: TGTGCCACCAGTGATTGTCGAGATTATTCACCCCTCCACTTT.